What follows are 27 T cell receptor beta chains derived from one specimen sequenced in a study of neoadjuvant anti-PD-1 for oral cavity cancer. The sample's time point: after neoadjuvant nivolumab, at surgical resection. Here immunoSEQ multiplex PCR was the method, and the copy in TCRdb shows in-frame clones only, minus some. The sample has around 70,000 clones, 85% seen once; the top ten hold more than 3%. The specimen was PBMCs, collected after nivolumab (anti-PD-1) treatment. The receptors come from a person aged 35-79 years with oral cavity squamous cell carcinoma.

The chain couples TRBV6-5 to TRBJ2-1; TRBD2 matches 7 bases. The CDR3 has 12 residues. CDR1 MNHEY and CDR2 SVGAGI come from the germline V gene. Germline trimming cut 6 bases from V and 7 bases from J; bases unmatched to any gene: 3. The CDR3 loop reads CASRHGGNEQFF. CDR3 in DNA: TGTGCCAGCAGGCACGGGGGGAATGAGCAGTTCTTC.

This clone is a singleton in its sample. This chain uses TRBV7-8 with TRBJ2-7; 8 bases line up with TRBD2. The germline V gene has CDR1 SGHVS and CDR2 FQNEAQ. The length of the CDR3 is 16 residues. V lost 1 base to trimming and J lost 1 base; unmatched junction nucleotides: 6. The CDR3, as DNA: TGTGCCAGCAGCTTAGAGGCTAGCGGGTTATCCTACGAGCAGTACTTC. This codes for CASSLEASGLSYEQYF.

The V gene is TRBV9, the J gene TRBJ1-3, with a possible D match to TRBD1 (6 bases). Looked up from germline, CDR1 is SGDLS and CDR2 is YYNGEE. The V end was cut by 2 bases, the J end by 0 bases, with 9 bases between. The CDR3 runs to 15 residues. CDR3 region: CASSVDSSSGNTIYF. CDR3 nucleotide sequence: TGTGCCAGCAGCGTGGACAGCAGCTCTGGAAACACCATATATTTT.

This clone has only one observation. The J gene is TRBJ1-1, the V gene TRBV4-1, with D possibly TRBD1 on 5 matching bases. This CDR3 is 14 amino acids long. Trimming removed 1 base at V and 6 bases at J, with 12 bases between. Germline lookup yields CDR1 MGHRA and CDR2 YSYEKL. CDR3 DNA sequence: TGCGCCAGCAGCCAAGGGTATGAACAGGCTGAAGCTTTCTTT. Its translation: CASSQGYEQAEAFF.

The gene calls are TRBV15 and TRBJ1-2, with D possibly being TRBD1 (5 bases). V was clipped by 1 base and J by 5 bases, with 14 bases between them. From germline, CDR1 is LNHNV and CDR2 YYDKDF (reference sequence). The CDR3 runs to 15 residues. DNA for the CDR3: TGTGCCACCAGCAGAGCGGGGGGTTTTAGATATGGCTACACCTTC. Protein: CATSRAGGFRYGYTF.

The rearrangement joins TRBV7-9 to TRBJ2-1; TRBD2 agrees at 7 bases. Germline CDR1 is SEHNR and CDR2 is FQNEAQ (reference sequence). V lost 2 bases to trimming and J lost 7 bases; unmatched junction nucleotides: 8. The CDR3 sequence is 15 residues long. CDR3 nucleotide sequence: TGTGCCAGCAGCTTATCTGCGGGAGCTTATAATGAGCAGTTCTTC. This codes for CASSLSAGAYNEQFF.

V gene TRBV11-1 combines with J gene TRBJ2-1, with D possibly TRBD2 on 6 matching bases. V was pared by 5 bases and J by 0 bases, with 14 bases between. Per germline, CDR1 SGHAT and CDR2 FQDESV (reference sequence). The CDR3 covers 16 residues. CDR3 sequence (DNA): TGTGCCAGCAGCCATGAGGCGGGGTTCTCCTACAATGAGCAGTTCTTC. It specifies CASSHEAGFSYNEQFF.

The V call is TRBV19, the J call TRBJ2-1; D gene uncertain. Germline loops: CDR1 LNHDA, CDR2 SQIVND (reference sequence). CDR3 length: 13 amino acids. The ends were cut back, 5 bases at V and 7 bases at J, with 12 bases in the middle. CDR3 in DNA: TGTGCCAGTAGTCTAGGTTGGGGAAATGAGCAGTTCTTC. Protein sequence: CASSLGWGNEQFF.

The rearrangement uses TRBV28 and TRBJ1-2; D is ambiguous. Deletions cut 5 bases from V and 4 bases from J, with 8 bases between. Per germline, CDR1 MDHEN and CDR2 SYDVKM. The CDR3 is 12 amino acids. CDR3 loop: CASSRAAYGYTF. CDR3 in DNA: TGTGCCAGCAGTCGGGCAGCCTATGGCTACACCTTC.

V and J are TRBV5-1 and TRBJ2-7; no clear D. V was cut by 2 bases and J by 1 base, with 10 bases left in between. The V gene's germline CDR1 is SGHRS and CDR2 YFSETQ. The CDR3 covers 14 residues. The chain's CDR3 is CASSFYISSYEQYF. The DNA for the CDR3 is TGCGCCAGCAGCTTCTACATTTCGTCCTACGAGCAGTACTTC.

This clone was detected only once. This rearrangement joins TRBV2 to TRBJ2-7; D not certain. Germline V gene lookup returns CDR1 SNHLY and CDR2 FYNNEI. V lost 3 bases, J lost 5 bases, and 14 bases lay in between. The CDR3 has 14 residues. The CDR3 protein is CASSESRSSDEQYF. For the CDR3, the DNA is TGTGCCAGCAGTGAGTCGCGGTCCAGCGACGAGCAGTACTTC.

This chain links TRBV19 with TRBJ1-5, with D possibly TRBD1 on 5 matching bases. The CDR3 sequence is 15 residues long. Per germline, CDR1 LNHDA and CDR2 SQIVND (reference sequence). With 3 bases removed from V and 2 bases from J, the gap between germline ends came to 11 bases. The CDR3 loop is CASSIGGYGNQPQHF. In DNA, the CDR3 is TGTGCCAGTAGTATTGGGGGGTACGGCAATCAGCCCCAGCATTTT.

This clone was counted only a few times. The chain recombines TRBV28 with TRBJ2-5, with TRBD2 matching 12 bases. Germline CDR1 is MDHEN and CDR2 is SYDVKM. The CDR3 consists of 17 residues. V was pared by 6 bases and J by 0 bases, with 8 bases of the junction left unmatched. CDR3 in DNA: TGTGCCAGCAGCGGATACGGACTAGCGGGGAACCAAGAGACCCAGTACTTC. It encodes CASSGYGLAGNQETQYF.

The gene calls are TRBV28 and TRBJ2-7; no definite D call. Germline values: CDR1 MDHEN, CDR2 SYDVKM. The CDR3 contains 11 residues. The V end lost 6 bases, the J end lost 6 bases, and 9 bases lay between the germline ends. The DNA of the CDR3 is TGTGCCAGCAGCCTTATCAGCGAGCAGTACTTC. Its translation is CASSLISEQYF.

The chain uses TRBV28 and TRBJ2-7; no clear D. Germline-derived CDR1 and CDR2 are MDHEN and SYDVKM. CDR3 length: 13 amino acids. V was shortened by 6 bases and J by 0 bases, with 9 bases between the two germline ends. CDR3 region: CASRPPHSYEQYF. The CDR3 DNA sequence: TGTGCCAGCAGACCCCCGCACTCCTACGAGCAGTACTTC.

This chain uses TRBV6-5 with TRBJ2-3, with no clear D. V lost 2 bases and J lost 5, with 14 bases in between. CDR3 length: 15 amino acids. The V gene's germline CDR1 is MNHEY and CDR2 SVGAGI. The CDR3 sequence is CASSYGQAEIDTQYF. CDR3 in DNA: TGTGCCAGCAGTTACGGGCAGGCCGAGATAGATACGCAGTATTTT.

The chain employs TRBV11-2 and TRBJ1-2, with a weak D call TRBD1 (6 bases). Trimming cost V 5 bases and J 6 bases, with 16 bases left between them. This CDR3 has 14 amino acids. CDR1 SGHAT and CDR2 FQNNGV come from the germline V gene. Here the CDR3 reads CASSPLPDRDGYTF. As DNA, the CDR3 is TGTGCCAGCAGCCCCCTTCCGGACAGAGATGGCTACACCTTC.

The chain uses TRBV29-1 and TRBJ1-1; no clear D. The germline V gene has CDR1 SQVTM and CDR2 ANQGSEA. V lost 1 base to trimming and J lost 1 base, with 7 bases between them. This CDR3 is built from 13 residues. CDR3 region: CSVEVRQNTEAFF. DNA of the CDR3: TGCAGCGTTGAAGTTCGGCAGAACACTGAAGCTTTCTTT.

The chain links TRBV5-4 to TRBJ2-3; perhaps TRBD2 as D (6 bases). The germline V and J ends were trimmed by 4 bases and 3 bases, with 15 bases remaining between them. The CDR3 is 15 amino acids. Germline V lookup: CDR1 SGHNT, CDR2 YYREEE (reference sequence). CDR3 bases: TGTGCCAGCAGCATCAGCGGGCGAGGGACAGATACGCAGTATTTT. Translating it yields CASSISGRGTDTQYF.

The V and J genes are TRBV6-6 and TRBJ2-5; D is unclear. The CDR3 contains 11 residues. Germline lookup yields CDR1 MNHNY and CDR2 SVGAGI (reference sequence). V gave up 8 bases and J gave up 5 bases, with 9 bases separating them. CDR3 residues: CASSMEETQYF. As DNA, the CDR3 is TGTGCCAGCTCGATGGAGGAGACCCAGTACTTC.

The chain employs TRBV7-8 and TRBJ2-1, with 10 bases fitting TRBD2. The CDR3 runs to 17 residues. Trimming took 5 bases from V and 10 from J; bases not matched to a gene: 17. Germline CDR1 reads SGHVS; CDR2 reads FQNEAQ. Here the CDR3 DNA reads TGTGCCAGCAGCCCCTCTCGGGGACTAGCGACAACAGGAGAGCAGTTCTTC. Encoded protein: CASSPSRGLATTGEQFF.

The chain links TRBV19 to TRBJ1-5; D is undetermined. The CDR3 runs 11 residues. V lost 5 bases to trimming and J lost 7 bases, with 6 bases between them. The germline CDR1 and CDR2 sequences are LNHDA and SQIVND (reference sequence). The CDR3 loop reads CASSGGQPQHF. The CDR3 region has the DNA TGTGCCAGTAGTGGAGGGCAGCCCCAGCATTTT.

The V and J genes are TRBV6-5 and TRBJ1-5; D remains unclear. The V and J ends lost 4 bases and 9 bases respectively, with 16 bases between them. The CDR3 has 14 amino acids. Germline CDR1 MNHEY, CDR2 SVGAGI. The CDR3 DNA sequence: TGTGCCAGCAGTTCCTCTGGACCCCATGGGCCCCAGCATTTT. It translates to CASSSSGPHGPQHF.

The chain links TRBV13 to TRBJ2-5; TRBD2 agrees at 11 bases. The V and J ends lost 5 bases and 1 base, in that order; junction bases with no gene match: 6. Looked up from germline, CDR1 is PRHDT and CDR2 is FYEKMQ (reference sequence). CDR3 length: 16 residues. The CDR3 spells CASSGGTSGVQETQYF. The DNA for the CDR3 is TGTGCCAGCAGCGGGGGGACTAGCGGAGTCCAAGAGACCCAGTACTTC. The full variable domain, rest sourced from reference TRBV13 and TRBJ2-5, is AAGVIQSPRHLIKEKRETATLKCYPIPRHDTVYWYQQGPGQDPQFLISFYEKMQSDKGSIPDRFSAQQFSDYHSELNMSSLELGDSALYFCASSGGTSGVQETQYFGPGTRLLVL.

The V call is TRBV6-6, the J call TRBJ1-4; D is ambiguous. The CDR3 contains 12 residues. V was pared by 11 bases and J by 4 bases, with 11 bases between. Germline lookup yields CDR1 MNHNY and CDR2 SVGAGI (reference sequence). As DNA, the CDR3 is TGTGCCTCCCGGAGCGGTAATGAAAAACTGTTTTTT. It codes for CASRSGNEKLFF.

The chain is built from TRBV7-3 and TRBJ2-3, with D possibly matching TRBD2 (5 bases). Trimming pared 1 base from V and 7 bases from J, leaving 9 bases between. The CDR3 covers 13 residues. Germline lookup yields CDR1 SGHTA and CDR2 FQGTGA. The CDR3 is CASSLIRENTQYF. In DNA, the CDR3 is TGTGCCAGCAGCTTAATCCGGGAAAATACGCAGTATTTT. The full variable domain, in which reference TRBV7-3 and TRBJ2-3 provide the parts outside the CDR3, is GAGVSQTPSNKVTEKGKYVELRCDPISGHTALYWYRQSLGQGPEFLIYFQGTGAADDSGLPNDRFFAVRPEGSVSTLKIQRTERGDSAVYLCASSLIRENTQYFGPGTRLTVL.

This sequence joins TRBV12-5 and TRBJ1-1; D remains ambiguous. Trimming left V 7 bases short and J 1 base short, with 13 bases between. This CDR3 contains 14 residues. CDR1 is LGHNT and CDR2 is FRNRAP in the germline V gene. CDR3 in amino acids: CASALVGRNTEAFF. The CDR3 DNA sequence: TGTGCTAGTGCCCTGGTTGGCAGGAACACTGAAGCTTTCTTT.